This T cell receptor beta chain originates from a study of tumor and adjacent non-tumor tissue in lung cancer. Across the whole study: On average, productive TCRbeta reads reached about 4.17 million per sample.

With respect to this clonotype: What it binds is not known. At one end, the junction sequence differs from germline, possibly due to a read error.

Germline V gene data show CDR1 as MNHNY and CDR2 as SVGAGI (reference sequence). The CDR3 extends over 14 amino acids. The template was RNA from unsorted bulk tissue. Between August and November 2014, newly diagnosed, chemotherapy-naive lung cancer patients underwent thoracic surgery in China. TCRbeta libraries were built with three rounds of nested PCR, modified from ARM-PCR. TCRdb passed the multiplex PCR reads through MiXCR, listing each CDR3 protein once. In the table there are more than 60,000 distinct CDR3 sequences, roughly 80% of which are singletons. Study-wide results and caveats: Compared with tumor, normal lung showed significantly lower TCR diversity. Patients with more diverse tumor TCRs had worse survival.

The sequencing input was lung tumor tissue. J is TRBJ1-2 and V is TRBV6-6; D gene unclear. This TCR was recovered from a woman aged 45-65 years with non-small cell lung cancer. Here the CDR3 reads CASSPVSTNYDYTF. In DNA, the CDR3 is TGTGCCAGCAGTCCGGTGAGTACTAACTATGACTACACTTTC.